This TCR beta chain was found in a study of blood T cell repertoires in COVID-19. Profiling relied on immunoSEQ multiplex PCR, and the TCRdb table lists in-frame clones only, not all of them. The repertoire includes approximately 94,000 clones, more than 85% of them detected once, and 6.5% to 8% sits in the top ten. The CDR3 has 13 residues. V was shortened by 6 bases and J by 7 bases, with 15 bases between the two germline ends. The V gene's germline CDR1 is SGHVS and CDR2 FNYEAQ. This sequence was found in a man under 40 in a cohort sampled during active COVID-19. Sequenced material: peripheral blood. The rearrangement uses TRBV7-6 and TRBJ1-2; no definite D call. CDR3 region: CASSGPGGGGYTF. The CDR3 bases are TGTGCCAGCAGTGGCCCCGGCGGTGGTGGCTACACCTTC.